These T cell receptor beta chains were read from a single sample in a study of a mutant IDH1 vaccine in newly diagnosed glioma. Clones were read by immunoSEQ multiplex PCR, and TCRdb kept only the in-frame ones, dropping some. The sample records about 68,000 clones, 75% to 85% being singletons. Sequences were derived from PBMCs, sampled from a glioma patient treated with radiotherapy, temozolomide or both. All receptors come from a man over 45 with glioma. CDR3s include the opening cysteine and the closing phenylalanine or tryptophan. Fields, in order: CDR3 protein, CDR3 DNA, J gene, D gene, clone size, V gene. The D gene is left open where the match is weak. A clone size is listed for some rows: how often the clone was seen (once, few, many), or a class if it is expanded.

CASSLVGEEQYF | TGTGCCAGCAGCTTGGTGGGAGAGGAGCAGTACTTC | TRBJ2-7 | . | . | TRBV13
CASSAEPTGAAIKLFF | TGCGCCAGCAGCGCGGAGCCTACAGGGGCGGCCATAAAACTGTTTTTT | TRBJ1-4 | TRBD1 | . | TRBV5-1
CAWSGANTEAFF | TGTGCCTGGAGTGGTGCGAACACTGAAGCTTTCTTT | TRBJ1-1 | . | . | TRBV30
CATSRGGSREAYEQYF | TGTGCCACCAGCAGAGGTGGCAGCCGAGAGGCCTACGAGCAGTACTTC | TRBJ2-7 | . | . | TRBV15
CASSLEGRRNSPLHF | TGTGCCAGCAGCTTGGAGGGACGGAGAAATTCACCCCTCCACTTT | TRBJ1-6 | . | once | TRBV5-4
CASSEAGTKSPLHF | TGTGCCAGCAGTGAAGCCGGGACGAAATCACCCCTCCACTTT | TRBJ1-6 | . | . | TRBV2
CASSLSEIMNTEAFF | TGTGCCAGTAGTCTATCAGAAATAATGAACACTGAAGCTTTCTTT | TRBJ1-1 | . | . | TRBV19
CSVAGTQGYGYTF | TGCAGCGTCGCCGGGACCCAAGGTTATGGCTACACCTTC | TRBJ1-2 | . | . | TRBV29-1
CASSVAALEKDEQYF | TGTGCCAGCAGCGTAGCGGCCCTCGAAAAAGACGAGCAGTACTTC | TRBJ2-7 | . | . | TRBV9
CASSQVKANTEAFF | TGCGCCAGCAGCCAAGTTAAGGCCAACACTGAAGCTTTCTTT | TRBJ1-1 | . | few | TRBV4-3
CASSLGQANPQHF | TGTGCCAGCAGCTTAGGGCAAGCAAATCCCCAGCATTTT | TRBJ1-5 | . | . | TRBV7-9
CASSQGVEKLFF | TGTGCCAGCAGTCAAGGGGTGGAAAAACTGTTTTTT | TRBJ1-4 | . | . | TRBV2
CASSNSGGYGYTF | TGTGCCAGCAGTAATTCAGGTGGCTATGGCTACACCTTC | TRBJ1-2 | . | few | TRBV16
CASSEGPRFGGYTF | TGTGCCAGCAGTGAAGGCCCCCGGTTCGGCGGCTACACCTTC | TRBJ1-2 | . | . | TRBV2
CASSQVGRLTEAFF | TGTGCCAGCAGCCAAGTGGGGAGATTAACTGAAGCTTTCTTT | TRBJ1-1 | . | few | TRBV14
CASSRSGRNYGYTF | TGTGCCAGCAGTCGGTCGGGACGGAACTATGGCTACACCTTC | TRBJ1-2 | . | . | TRBV5-6
CASTQQNTGELFF | TGTGCCAGCACCCAACAAAATACCGGGGAGCTGTTTTTT | TRBJ2-2 | . | . | TRBV28
CSVVTGTEAFF | TGCAGCGTTGTCACCGGGACTGAAGCTTTCTTT | TRBJ1-1 | . | . | TRBV29-1
CASSSSIDTQYF | TGTGCCAGCAGTTCTTCTATAGATACGCAGTATTTT | TRBJ2-3 | . | . | TRBV6-6
CASSLVGQPQKLFF | TGTGCCAGCAGCTTAGTGGGACAACCCCAAAAACTGTTTTTT | TRBJ1-4 | . | . | TRBV7-9
CASSPLGADTQYF | TGTGCCAGCAGCCCTTTAGGGGCCGATACGCAGTATTTT | TRBJ2-3 | . | . | TRBV7-6
CASSSPAAPEAFF | TGTGCCAGCAGCTCCCCAGCAGCCCCTGAAGCTTTCTTT | TRBJ1-1 | . | . | TRBV7-9
CAISVRGQGGDGYTF | TGTGCCATCAGTGTAAGAGGACAGGGTGGAGATGGCTACACCTTC | TRBJ1-2 | TRBD1 | medium-sized | TRBV10-3
CAWRAGDSAQFF | TGTGCCTGGAGGGCGGGGGACTCGGCGCAGTTCTTC | TRBJ2-1 | TRBD2 | . | TRBV30
CASSITGGNTIYF | TGCGCCAGCAGCATAACAGGGGGCAACACCATATATTTT | TRBJ1-3 | TRBD1 | few | TRBV5-1
CASSAGIFATEQYF | TGTGCCAGCAGCGCCGGGATTTTCGCCACCGAGCAGTACTTC | TRBJ2-7 | . | . | TRBV9
CASSARPGTETQYF | TGTGCCAGCAGCGCCCGACCGGGGACGGAGACCCAGTACTTC | TRBJ2-5 | . | . | TRBV14
CAISPVTDTEAFF | TGTGCCATCAGTCCAGTGACAGACACTGAAGCTTTCTTT | TRBJ1-1 | . | . | TRBV10-3
CASSPPMQGTIYF | TGTGCCAGCTCACCACCAATGCAGGGGACCATATATTTT | TRBJ1-3 | . | . | TRBV18
CASSSLQINTEAFF | TGTGCCAGCAGCAGTTTACAGATTAACACTGAAGCTTTCTTT | TRBJ1-1 | . | . | TRBV5-6
CASRLGQTAYSEAFF | TGTGCCAGCAGACTTGGACAGACCGCCTACTCTGAAGCTTTCTTT | TRBJ1-1 | . | . | TRBV2
CASSFSGTGGNEQFF | TGTGCCAGCAGCTTCTCCGGGACAGGGGGCAATGAGCAGTTCTTC | TRBJ2-1 | TRBD1 | . | TRBV5-5
CAWSVTRDLNTEAFF | TGTGCCTGGAGTGTCACACGAGACCTGAACACTGAAGCTTTCTTT | TRBJ1-1 | . | few | TRBV30
CASSSAGGLTYEQYF | TGTGCCAGCAGCTCAGCGGGGGGGCTCACCTACGAGCAGTACTTC | TRBJ2-7 | TRBD2 | . | TRBV7-2
CAISESEGRNEKLFF | TGTGCCATCAGTGAGTCGGAAGGTCGGAATGAAAAACTGTTTTTT | TRBJ1-4 | . | few | TRBV10-3
CASSVGGRSNQPQHF | TGTGCCAGCAGCGTAGGGGGGCGGAGCAATCAGCCCCAGCATTTT | TRBJ1-5 | . | medium-sized | TRBV9
CASSASGQGREKLFF | TGTGCCAGCAGCGCCTCCGGACAGGGAAGAGAAAAACTGTTTTTT | TRBJ1-4 | TRBD1 | . | TRBV5-6
CASRGQVDSYEQYF | TGTGCCAGCAGGGGACAGGTTGATTCCTACGAGCAGTACTTC | TRBJ2-7 | TRBD1 | once | TRBV27
CASSLGTTSNEQYF | TGCGCCAGCAGCCTTGGGACCACCTCTAACGAGCAGTACTTC | TRBJ2-7 | . | . | TRBV5-1
CASSPRGASYEQYF | TGTGCCAGCAGCCCACGGGGGGCGTCCTACGAGCAGTACTTC | TRBJ2-7 | . | . | TRBV7-2
CASSGPGRGGELFF | TGTGCCAGCAGCGGACCCGGTAGGGGCGGGGAGCTGTTTTTT | TRBJ2-2 | . | . | TRBV11-3